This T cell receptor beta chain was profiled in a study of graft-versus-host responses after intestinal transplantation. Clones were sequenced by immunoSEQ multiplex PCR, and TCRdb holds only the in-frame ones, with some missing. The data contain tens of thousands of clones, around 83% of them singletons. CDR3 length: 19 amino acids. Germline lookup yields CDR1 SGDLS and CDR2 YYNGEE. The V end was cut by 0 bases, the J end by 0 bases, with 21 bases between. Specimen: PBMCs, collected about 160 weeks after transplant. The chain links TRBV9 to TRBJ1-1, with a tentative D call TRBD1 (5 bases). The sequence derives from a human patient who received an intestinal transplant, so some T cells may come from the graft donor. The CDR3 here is CASSVDPGPTPGVNTEAFF. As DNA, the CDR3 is TGTGCCAGCAGCGTAGACCCAGGGCCCACCCCTGGGGTGAACACTGAAGCTTTCTTT. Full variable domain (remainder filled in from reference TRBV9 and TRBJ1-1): DSGVTQTPKHLITATGQRVTLRCSPRSGDLSVYWYQQSLDQGLQFLIQYYNGEERAKGNILERFSAQQFPDLHSELNLSSLELGDSALYFCASSVDPGPTPGVNTEAFFGQGTRLTVV.